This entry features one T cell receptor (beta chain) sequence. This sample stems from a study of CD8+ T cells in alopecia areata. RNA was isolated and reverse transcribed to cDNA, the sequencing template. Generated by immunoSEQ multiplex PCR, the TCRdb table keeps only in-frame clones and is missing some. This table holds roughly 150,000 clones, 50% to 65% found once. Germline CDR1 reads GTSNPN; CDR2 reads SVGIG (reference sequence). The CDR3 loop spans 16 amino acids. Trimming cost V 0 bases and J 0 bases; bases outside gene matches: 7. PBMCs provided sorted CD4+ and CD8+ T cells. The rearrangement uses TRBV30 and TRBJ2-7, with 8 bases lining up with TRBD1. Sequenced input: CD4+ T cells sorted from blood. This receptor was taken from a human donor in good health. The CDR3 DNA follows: TGTGCCTGGAGTGTACATGGGACAGGTAACTCCTACGAGCAGTACTTC. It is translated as CAWSVHGTGNSYEQYF.